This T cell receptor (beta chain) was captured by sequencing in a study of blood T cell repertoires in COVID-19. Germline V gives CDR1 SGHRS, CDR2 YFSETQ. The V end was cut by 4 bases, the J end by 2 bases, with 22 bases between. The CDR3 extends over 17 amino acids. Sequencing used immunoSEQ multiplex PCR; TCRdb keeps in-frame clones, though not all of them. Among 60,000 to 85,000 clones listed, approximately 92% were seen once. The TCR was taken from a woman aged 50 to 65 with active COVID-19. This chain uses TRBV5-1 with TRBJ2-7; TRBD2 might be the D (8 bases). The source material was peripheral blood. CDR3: CASSPRGGGGAAYEQYF. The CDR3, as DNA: TGCGCCAGCAGCCCTCGGGGGGGAGGGGGCGCCGCCTACGAGCAGTACTTC. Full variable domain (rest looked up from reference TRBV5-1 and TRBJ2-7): KAGVTQTPRYLIKTRGQQVTLSCSPISGHRSVSWYQQTPGQGLQFLFEYFSETQRNKGNFPGRFSGRQFSNSRSEMNVSTLELGDSALYLCASSPRGGGGAAYEQYFGPGTRLTVT.